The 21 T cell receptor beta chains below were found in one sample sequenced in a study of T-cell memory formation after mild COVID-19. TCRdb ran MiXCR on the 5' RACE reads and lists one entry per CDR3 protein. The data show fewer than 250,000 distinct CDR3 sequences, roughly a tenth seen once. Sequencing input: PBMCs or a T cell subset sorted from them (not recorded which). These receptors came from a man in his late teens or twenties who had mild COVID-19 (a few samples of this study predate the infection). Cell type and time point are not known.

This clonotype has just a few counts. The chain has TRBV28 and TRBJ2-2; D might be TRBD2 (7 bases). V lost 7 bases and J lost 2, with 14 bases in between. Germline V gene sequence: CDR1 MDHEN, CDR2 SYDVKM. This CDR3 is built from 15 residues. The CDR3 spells CASTNGGANTGELFF. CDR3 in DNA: TGTGCCAGCACCAATGGGGGGGCTAACACCGGGGAGCTGTTTTTT.

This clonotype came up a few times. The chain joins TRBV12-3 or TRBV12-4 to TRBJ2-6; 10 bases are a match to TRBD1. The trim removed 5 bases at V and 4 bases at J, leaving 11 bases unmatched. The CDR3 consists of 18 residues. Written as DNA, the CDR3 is TGTGCCAGCAGTATGCCGGGGACAGGGGTCCCCGGGGCCAACGTCCTGACTTTC. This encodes CASSMPGTGVPGANVLTF.

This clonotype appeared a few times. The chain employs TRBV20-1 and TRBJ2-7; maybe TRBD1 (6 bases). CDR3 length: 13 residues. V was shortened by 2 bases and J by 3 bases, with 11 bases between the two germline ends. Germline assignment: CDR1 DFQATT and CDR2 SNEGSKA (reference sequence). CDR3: CSARNPRGYEQYV. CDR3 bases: TGCAGTGCTAGAAACCCCAGGGGCTACGAGCAGTACGTC.

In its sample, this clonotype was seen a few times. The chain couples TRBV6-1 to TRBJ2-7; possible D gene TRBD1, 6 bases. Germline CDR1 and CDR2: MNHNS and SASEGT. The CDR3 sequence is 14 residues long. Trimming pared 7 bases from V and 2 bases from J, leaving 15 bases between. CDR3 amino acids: CASILERGTYEQYF. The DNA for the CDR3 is TGTGCCAGCATCCTGGAGAGGGGGACCTACGAGCAGTACTTC.

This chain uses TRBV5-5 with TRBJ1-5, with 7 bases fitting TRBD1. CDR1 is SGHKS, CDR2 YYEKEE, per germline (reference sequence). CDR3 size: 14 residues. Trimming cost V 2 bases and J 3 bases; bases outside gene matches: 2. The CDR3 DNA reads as TGTGCCAGCAGCTTCGACAGGGTCAATCAGCCCCAGCATTTT. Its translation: CASSFDRVNQPQHF.

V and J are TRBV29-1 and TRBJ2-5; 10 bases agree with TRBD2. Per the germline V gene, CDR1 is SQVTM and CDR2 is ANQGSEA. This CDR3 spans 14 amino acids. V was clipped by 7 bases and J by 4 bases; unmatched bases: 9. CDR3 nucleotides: TGCAGCGCAGGTAGCGGGGGGCCCGGAGAGACCCAGTACTTC. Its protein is CSAGSGGPGETQYF.

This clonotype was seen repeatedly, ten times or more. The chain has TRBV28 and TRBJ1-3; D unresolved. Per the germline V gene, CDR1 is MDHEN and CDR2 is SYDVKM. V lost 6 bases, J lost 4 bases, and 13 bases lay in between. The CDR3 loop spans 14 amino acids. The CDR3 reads CASSSGPLGNTIYF. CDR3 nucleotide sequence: TGTGCCAGCAGCTCGGGTCCCCTCGGAAACACCATATATTTT.

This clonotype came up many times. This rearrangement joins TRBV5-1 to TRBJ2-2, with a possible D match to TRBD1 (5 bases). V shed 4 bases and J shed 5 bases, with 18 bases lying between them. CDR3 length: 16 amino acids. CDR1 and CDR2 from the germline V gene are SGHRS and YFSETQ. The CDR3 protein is CASSLMTAVETGELFF. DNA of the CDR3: TGCGCCAGCAGCCTAATGACAGCCGTTGAGACCGGGGAGCTGTTTTTT.

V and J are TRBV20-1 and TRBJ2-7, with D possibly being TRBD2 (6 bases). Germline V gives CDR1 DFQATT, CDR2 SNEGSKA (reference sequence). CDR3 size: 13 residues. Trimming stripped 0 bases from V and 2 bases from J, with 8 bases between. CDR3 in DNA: TGCAGTGCTAGAGAGACTAGTACCTACGAGCAGTACGTC. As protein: CSARETSTYEQYV.

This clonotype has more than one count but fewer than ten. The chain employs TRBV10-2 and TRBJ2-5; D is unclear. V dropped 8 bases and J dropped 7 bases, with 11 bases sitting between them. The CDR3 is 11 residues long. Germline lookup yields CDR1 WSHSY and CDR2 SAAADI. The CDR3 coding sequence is TGCGCCAGCGGATCTAGGTCGACCCAGTACTTC. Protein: CASGSRSTQYF.

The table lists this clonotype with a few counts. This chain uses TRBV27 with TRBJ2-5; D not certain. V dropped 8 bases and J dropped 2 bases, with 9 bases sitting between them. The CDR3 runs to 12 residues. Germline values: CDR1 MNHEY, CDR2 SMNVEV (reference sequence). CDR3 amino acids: CASGRLQETQYF. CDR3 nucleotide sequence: TGTGCCAGCGGTAGACTGCAAGAGACCCAGTACTTC.

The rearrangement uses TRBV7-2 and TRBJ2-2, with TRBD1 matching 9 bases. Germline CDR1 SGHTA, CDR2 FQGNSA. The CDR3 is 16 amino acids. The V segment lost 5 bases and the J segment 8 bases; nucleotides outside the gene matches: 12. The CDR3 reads CASSPRGTGGEGELFF. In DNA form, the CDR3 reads TGTGCCAGCAGCCCCCGGGGAACAGGGGGCGAGGGGGAGCTGTTTTTT. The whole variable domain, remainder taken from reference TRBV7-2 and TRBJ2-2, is GAGVSQSPSNKVTEKGKDVELRCDPISGHTALYWYRQSLGQGLEFLIYFQGNSAPDKSGLPSDRFSAERTGGSVSTLTIQRTQQEDSAVYLCASSPRGTGGEGELFFGEGSRLTVL.

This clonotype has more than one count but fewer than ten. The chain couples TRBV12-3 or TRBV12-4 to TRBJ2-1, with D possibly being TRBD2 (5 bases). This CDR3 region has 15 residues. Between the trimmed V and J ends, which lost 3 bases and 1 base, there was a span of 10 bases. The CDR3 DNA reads TGTGCCAGCAGTTTCTTCGGCGGGTCCTACAATGAGCAGTTCTTC. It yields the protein CASSFFGGSYNEQFF.

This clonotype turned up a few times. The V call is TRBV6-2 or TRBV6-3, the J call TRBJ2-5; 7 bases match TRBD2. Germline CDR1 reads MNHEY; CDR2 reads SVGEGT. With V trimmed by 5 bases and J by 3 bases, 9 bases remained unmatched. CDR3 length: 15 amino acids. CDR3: CASSPAGLSEETQYF. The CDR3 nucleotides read TGTGCCAGCAGTCCCGCGGGACTATCGGAAGAGACCCAGTACTTC.

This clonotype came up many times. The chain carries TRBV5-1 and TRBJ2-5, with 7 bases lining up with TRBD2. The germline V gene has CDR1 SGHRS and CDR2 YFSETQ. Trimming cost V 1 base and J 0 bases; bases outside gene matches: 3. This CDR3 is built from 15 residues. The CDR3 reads CASSLSSGNQETQYF. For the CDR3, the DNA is TGCGCCAGCAGCTTGTCTAGCGGTAACCAAGAGACCCAGTACTTC. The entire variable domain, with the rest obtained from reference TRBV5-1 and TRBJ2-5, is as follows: KAGVTQTPRYLIKTRGQQVTLSCSPISGHRSVSWYQQTPGQGLQFLFEYFSETQRNKGNFPGRFSGRQFSNSRSEMNVSTLELGDSALYLCASSLSSGNQETQYFGPGTRLLVL.

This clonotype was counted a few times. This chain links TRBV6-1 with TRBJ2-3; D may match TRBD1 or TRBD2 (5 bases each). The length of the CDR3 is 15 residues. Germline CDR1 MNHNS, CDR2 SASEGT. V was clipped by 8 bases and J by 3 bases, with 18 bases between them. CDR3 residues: CASPDPGRSTDTQYF. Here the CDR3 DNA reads TGTGCCAGCCCCGACCCGGGACGGAGTACAGATACGCAGTATTTT.

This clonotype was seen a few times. The CDR3 DNA is TGTGCCAGCAGCTTAGCGGCCATAGCGGGGAGATTGAATACGCAGTATTTT. Protein product: CASSLAAIAGRLNTQYF. This chain joins TRBV7-9 and TRBJ2-3; the match to TRBD2 covers 8 bases. After removal of 0 bases from V and 7 bases from J, the junction contained 12 bases not matched to a gene. CDR1 SEHNR and CDR2 FQNEAQ come from the germline V gene (reference sequence). This CDR3 spans 17 amino acids.

Here the CDR3 reads CASSDDGNTEAFF. CDR3 DNA sequence: TGTGCCAGCAGTGATGACGGGAACACTGAAGCTTTCTTT. The chain couples TRBV2 to TRBJ1-1; the D is unclear. Germline V gene sequence: CDR1 SNHLY, CDR2 FYNNEI. The CDR3 sequence is 13 residues long. With 3 bases removed from V and 1 base from J, the gap between germline ends came to 6 bases.

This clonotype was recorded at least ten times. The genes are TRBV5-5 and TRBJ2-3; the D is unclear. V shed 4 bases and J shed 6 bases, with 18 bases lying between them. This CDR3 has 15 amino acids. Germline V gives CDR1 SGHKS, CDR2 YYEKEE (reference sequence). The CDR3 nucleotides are TGTGCCAGCAGCACCCTCAGCGATACCTCGGATACGCAGTATTTT. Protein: CASSTLSDTSDTQYF. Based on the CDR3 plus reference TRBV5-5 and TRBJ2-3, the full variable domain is DAGVTQSPTHLIKTRGQQVTLRCSPISGHKSVSWYQQVLGQGPQFIFQYYEKEERGRGNFPDRFSARQFPNYSSELNVNALLLGDSALYLCASSTLSDTSDTQYFGPGTRLTVL.

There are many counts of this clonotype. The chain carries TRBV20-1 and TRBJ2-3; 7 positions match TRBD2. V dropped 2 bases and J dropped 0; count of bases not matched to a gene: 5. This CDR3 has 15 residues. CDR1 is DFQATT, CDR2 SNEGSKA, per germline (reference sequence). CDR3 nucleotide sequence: TGCAGTGCTAGAAGCTGGCGGGAGAGCACAGATACGCAGTATTTT. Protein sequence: CSARSWRESTDTQYF.

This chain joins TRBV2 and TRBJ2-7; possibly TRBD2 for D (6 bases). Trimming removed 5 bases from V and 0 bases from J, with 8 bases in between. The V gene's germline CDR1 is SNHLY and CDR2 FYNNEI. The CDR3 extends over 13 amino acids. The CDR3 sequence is CASSRRGSYEQYF. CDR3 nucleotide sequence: TGTGCCAGCAGTAGGAGGGGCTCCTACGAGCAGTACTTC.